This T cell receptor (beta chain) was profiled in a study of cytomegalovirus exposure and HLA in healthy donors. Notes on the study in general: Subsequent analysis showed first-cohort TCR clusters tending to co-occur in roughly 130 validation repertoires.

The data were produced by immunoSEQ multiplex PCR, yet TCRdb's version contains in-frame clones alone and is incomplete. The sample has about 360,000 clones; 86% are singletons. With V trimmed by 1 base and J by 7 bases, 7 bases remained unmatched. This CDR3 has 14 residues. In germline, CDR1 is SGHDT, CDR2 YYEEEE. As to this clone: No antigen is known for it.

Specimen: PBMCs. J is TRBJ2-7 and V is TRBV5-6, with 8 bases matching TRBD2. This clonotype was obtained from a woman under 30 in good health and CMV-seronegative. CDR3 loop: CASSLTRLAREQYF. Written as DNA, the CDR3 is TGTGCCAGCAGCTTGACTCGACTAGCGCGGGAGCAGTACTTC.